The 18 T cell receptor beta chains presented below share a single source sample, sequenced in a study of blood T cell repertoires in COVID-19. Repertoires were generated with immunoSEQ multiplex PCR, while TCRdb's copy carries only in-frame clones and drops some. The table has 410,000 or so clones, around nine tenths seen once. Material: peripheral blood. The receptors originated from a woman aged 40 to 55 with COVID-19, enrolled during active disease.

The chain has TRBV18 and TRBJ2-1, with 10 bases lining up with TRBD2. Unmatched junction bases numbered 9, after V lost 3 bases and J lost 7 bases. In germline, CDR1 is KGHSH, CDR2 LQKENI. This CDR3 is 16 amino acids long. The CDR3 here is CASSPPQRGGKNEQFF. The CDR3 DNA follows: TGTGCCAGCTCACCTCCCCAGCGGGGGGGGAAAAATGAGCAGTTCTTC.

The chain recombines TRBV20-1 with TRBJ1-5, with unresolved D. This CDR3 contains 14 residues. Trimming shortened V by 3 bases and J by 2 bases, and 11 bases separated the two germline ends. Looked up from germline, CDR1 is DFQATT and CDR2 is SNEGSKA (reference sequence). The DNA for the CDR3 is TGCAGTGCTAGTATGGGAGGTCGCAATCAGCCCCAGCATTTT. Amino acid sequence: CSASMGGRNQPQHF.

J is TRBJ2-7 and V is TRBV18, with TRBD1 identical over 7 bases. Germline trimming cut 2 bases from V and 5 bases from J; bases unmatched to any gene: 6. The CDR3 spans 14 residues. The V gene's germline CDR1 is KGHSH and CDR2 LQKENI. CDR3 sequence: CASSPKGGENEQYF. CDR3 DNA sequence: TGTGCCAGCTCACCAAAAGGGGGCGAAAACGAGCAGTACTTC.

The chain uses TRBV10-3 and TRBJ2-1, with 7 positions matching TRBD2. The length of the CDR3 is 14 residues. V gave up 5 bases and J gave up 5 bases; unmatched junction bases: 6. The germline V gene has CDR1 ENHRY and CDR2 SYGVKD. The CDR3 reads CAISKSGKDNEQFF. CDR3 DNA: TGTGCCATCAGTAAAAGCGGGAAGGACAATGAGCAGTTCTTC.

The chain joins TRBV29-1 to TRBJ1-4, with D perhaps TRBD1 (6 bases). Germline values: CDR1 SQVTM, CDR2 ANQGSEA. The CDR3 loop spans 12 amino acids. V was trimmed by 3 bases and J by 7 bases, leaving 9 bases between them. DNA of the CDR3: TGCAGCGTTGACACAGGGAGTGAAAAACTGTTTTTT. Its translation: CSVDTGSEKLFF.

V is TRBV12-3 or TRBV12-4 and J is TRBJ1-1, with 7 bases that match TRBD1. The CDR3 spans 13 residues. V was pared by 4 bases and J by 9 bases, with 8 bases of the junction left unmatched. The CDR3 DNA follows: TGTGCCAGCAGTTATGGACAGGTTGGCCAAGCTTTCTTT. Translation: CASSYGQVGQAFF.

The chain combines TRBV4-1 with TRBJ1-3, with D possibly TRBD1 on 5 matching bases. The CDR3 is 13 amino acids. The germline V gene encodes CDR1 MGHRA and CDR2 YSYEKL. Trimming pared 0 bases from V and 7 bases from J, leaving 7 bases between. The CDR3 reads CASSQDRGNTIYF. The CDR3 DNA is TGCGCCAGCAGCCAAGACCGGGGGAACACCATATATTTT.

This clone was recorded only once. The rearrangement uses TRBV19 and TRBJ1-6, with D tentatively TRBD1 (6 bases). Germline V gene data show CDR1 as LNHDA and CDR2 as SQIVND (reference sequence). Trimming cost V 1 base and J 8 bases, with 9 bases left between them. CDR3 length equals 14 residues. The CDR3 spells CASSIGRGYSPLHF. CDR3 DNA: TGTGCCAGTAGTATAGGCAGGGGCTATTCACCCCTCCACTTT.

The CDR3 sequence is CASSPHYQPQHF. The CDR3 DNA follows: TGTGCCAGCAGTCCCCACTATCAGCCCCAGCATTTT. The chain combines TRBV12-3 or TRBV12-4 with TRBJ1-5; D is unresolved. The CDR3 contains 12 residues. Between the trimmed V and J ends, which lost 5 bases and 5 bases, there was a span of 7 bases.

The chain combines TRBV28 with TRBJ2-7, with 7 nucleotides matching TRBD2. The germline V gene has CDR1 MDHEN and CDR2 SYDVKM. V shed 2 bases, J shed 2 bases, and the junction held 6 bases outside the gene matches. The CDR3 spans 15 residues. In nucleotides, the CDR3 is TGTGCCAGCAGTTTAACCGCGGGAGCACCCTACGAGCAGTACTTC. Amino acids: CASSLTAGAPYEQYF.

DNA for the CDR3: TGTGCCAGCAGCGTCCATGGGGCGACGAACACCGGGGAGCTGTTTTTT. Translated: CASSVHGATNTGELFF. The rearrangement links TRBV7-3 to TRBJ2-2; D is perhaps TRBD1 (5 bases). CDR1 and CDR2 (germline): SGHTA, FQGTGA. V was shortened by 5 bases and J by 0 bases, with 13 bases between the two germline ends. The CDR3 runs to 16 residues.

This chain joins TRBV7-2 and TRBJ2-1; 7 bases agree with TRBD2. CDR3 length: 17 residues. The junction had 9 bases not matched to a gene; V was cut back by 4 bases and J by 0 bases. Germline V gene sequence: CDR1 SGHTA, CDR2 FQGNSA. The CDR3, as DNA: TGTGCCAGCAGCTCATTGGTGCGGACTAGCTCCTACAATGAGCAGTTCTTC. Amino acids: CASSSLVRTSSYNEQFF. Full variable domain (missing parts from reference TRBV7-2 and TRBJ2-1): GAGVSQSPSNKVTEKGKDVELRCDPISGHTALYWYRQSLGQGLEFLIYFQGNSAPDKSGLPSDRFSAERTGGSVSTLTIQRTQQEDSAVYLCASSSLVRTSSYNEQFFGPGTRLTVL.

In this sample, this clone turned up once. This sequence joins TRBV6-6 and TRBJ1-4; no clear D gene. Germline CDR1 reads MNHNY; CDR2 reads SVGAGI (reference sequence). V was clipped by 4 bases and J by 7 bases, with 7 bases between them. The CDR3 extends over 12 amino acids. The CDR3 DNA reads TGTGCCAGCAGTTTCATGTCTGAAAAACTGTTTTTT. Translating it yields CASSFMSEKLFF.

The CDR3 spells CASSHRGGWNTEAFF. CDR3 sequence (DNA): TGTGCCAGCAGCCACCGGGGGGGCTGGAACACTGAAGCTTTCTTT. This chain uses TRBV28 with TRBJ1-1; TRBD1 is a possible D gene (6 bases). Trimming removed 6 bases at V and 1 base at J, with 15 bases between. Germline V gene sequence: CDR1 MDHEN, CDR2 SYDVKM. The CDR3 runs 15 residues. Drawing the rest from reference TRBV28 and TRBJ1-1, the complete variable domain is DVKVTQSSRYLVKRTGEKVFLECVQDMDHENMFWYRQDPGLGLRLIYFSYDVKMKEKGDIPEGYSVSREKKERFSLILESASTNQTSMYLCASSHRGGWNTEAFFGQGTRLTVV.

Only a few counts were recorded for this clone. V is TRBV11-2 and J is TRBJ1-2; D unclear. V was pared by 3 bases and J by 8 bases, with 13 bases between. The CDR3 runs to 13 residues. CDR1 is SGHAT, CDR2 FQNNGV, per germline. The DNA for the CDR3 is TGTGCCAGCAGCTTTAGCCGGATCGAAGGCTACACCTTC. The encoded protein is CASSFSRIEGYTF.

The CDR3 DNA reads TGTGCCAGCAGTTACGCCGGGACAGGGGGCGTTTCACCCCTCCACTTT. This codes for CASSYAGTGGVSPLHF. This chain uses TRBV6-5 with TRBJ1-6; 12 bases align to TRBD1. From germline, CDR1 is MNHEY and CDR2 SVGAGI. The CDR3 runs 16 residues. Trimming removed 2 bases from V and 9 bases from J; junction bases left unmatched: 5.

This clone was recorded only once. The rearrangement joins TRBV18 to TRBJ1-5, with 7 bases aligning to TRBD1. V shed 2 bases, J shed 3 bases, and the junction held 7 bases outside the gene matches. Germline loops: CDR1 KGHSH, CDR2 LQKENI. CDR3 length: 16 amino acids. CDR3 loop: CASSPGGQNTNQPQHF. Here the CDR3 DNA reads TGTGCCAGCTCACCAGGGGGACAGAATACCAATCAGCCCCAGCATTTT.

In DNA form, the CDR3 reads TGTGCCAGCTGGGGGGTGGGGCTAGGCTACGAGCAGTACTTC. Translation: CASWGVGLGYEQYF. This chain uses TRBV6-5 with TRBJ2-7; maybe TRBD2 (6 bases). The CDR3 contains 14 residues. Per germline, CDR1 MNHEY and CDR2 SVGAGI. V was cut by 8 bases and J by 3 bases, with 17 bases left in between.